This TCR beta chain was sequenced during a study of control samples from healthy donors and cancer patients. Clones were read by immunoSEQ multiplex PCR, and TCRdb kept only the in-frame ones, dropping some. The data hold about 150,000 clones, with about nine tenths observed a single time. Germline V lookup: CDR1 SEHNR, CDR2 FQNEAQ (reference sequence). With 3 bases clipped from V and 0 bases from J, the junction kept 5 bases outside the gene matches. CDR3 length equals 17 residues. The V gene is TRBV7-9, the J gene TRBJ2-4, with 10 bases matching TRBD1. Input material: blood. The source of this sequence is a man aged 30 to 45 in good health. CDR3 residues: CASSFSGQGRAKNIQYF. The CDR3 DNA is TGTGCCAGCAGCTTTTCGGGACAGGGGAGAGCCAAAAACATTCAGTACTTC. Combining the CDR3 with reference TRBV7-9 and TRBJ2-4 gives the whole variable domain DTGVSQNPRHKITKRGQNVTFRCDPISEHNRLYWYRQTLGQGPEFLTYFQNEAQLEKSRLLSDRFSAERPKGSFSTLEIQRTEQGDSAMYLCASSFSGQGRAKNIQYFGAGTRLSVL.